One and the same sample provided the 9 T cell receptor beta chains below, sequenced in a study of cytomegalovirus exposure and HLA in healthy donors. Vbeta (60) and Jbeta (13) primers were used in the PCR. Using immunoSEQ multiplex PCR, the repertoire was profiled, and TCRdb retains in-frame clones only, with some absent. The repertoire holds about 150,000 clones, approximately 80% seen once, with 1% to 1.5% in the top ten. The sequenced material came from PBMCs. These receptors came from a boy under 10 years old in good health and CMV-seronegative.

The chain carries TRBV5-5 and TRBJ1-1; perhaps TRBD1 as D (5 bases). The V end lost 0 bases, the J end lost 5 bases, and 14 bases lay between the germline ends. This CDR3 contains 15 residues. Germline CDR1 SGHKS, CDR2 YYEKEE (reference sequence). The CDR3 is CASSLVGGKVTEAFF. For the CDR3, the DNA is TGTGCCAGCAGCTTGGTGGGGGGGAAGGTGACTGAAGCTTTCTTT.

The sample holds a few counts of this clone. This rearrangement joins TRBV4-1 to TRBJ1-2; possible D gene TRBD1, 6 bases. Trimming stripped 1 base from V and 6 bases from J, with 15 bases between. CDR3 length: 15 residues. Germline V CDR1 and CDR2: MGHRA, YSYEKL. The CDR3 DNA sequence: TGCGCCAGCAGCCAAGTATCGGGACAAGGGAATGGCTACACCTTC. This sequence encodes CASSQVSGQGNGYTF.

The chain has TRBV5-4 and TRBJ2-2; a weak D match, TRBD1 (6 bases). V lost 5 bases, J lost 7 bases, and 15 bases lay in between. The CDR3 covers 14 residues. Germline V CDR1 and CDR2: SGHNT, YYREEE (reference sequence). Here the CDR3 DNA reads TGTGCCAGCAGGAGCCTGGGGGCCGGCGGGGAGCTGTTTTTT. It specifies CASRSLGAGGELFF.

V and J are TRBV6-6 and TRBJ1-1; D unresolved. The CDR3 loop spans 14 amino acids. V was pared by 6 bases and J by 3 bases, with 14 bases between. CDR1 and CDR2 from the germline V gene are MNHNY and SVGAGI (reference sequence). CDR3: CASSFSSGYTEAFF. The CDR3 nucleotides are TGTGCCAGCAGCTTCAGTTCGGGGTACACTGAAGCTTTCTTT.

The rearrangement uses TRBV5-6 and TRBJ2-1; D gene ambiguous. The length of the CDR3 is 11 residues. CDR1 and CDR2 from the germline V gene are SGHDT and YYEEEE. The ends were cut back, 2 bases at V and 8 bases at J, with 5 bases in the middle. The DNA for the CDR3 is TGTGCCAGCAGCTTTACGGATGAGCAGTTCTTC. It encodes CASSFTDEQFF.

The chain has TRBV5-1 and TRBJ2-5; the D is unclear. Per germline, CDR1 SGHRS and CDR2 YFSETQ. V dropped 1 base and J dropped 5 bases, with 9 bases sitting between them. The CDR3 runs 13 residues. The CDR3 region has the DNA TGCGCCAGCAGCTTGTCCACTCCGGAGACCCAGTACTTC. Amino acid sequence: CASSLSTPETQYF.

J is TRBJ2-3 and V is TRBV4-2; a weak D match, TRBD2 (6 bases). The V end was cut by 1 base, the J end by 1 base, with 21 bases between. Germline CDR1 reads LGHNA; CDR2 reads YNFKEQ. The length of the CDR3 is 19 residues. The CDR3, as DNA: TGTGCCAGCAGCCAAGTCCCGTCGTTCCCCCGCGGGGGCACAGATACGCAGTATTTT. Its protein product is CASSQVPSFPRGGTDTQYF.

The DNA for the CDR3 is TGTGCCAGCAGCGCCGAGGGCATTCCTAACTATGGCTACACCTTC. Its translation is CASSAEGIPNYGYTF. The rearrangement joins TRBV7-2 to TRBJ1-2, with D uncertain. Per germline, CDR1 SGHTA and CDR2 FQGNSA. The CDR3 runs to 15 residues. V shed 5 bases and J shed 0 bases, with 13 bases lying between them.

The genes are TRBV7-9 and TRBJ2-1; 12 bases align to TRBD2. The CDR3 length is 17 residues. The J segment lost 5 bases and the V segment lost 2 bases, leaving 7 bases of the junction unmatched. Germline V gene sequence: CDR1 SEHNR, CDR2 FQNEAQ (reference sequence). The CDR3 bases are TGTGCCAGCAGCTTAATCCCTAGCGGGAGGGCCCACAATGAGCAGTTCTTC. It translates to CASSLIPSGRAHNEQFF.